The rows below give T cell receptor beta chains drawn from one sample of a study of shared T cell receptors in the human thymus. Sequencing was performed with immunoSEQ multiplex PCR; in TCRdb, only in-frame clones are kept and a portion is missing. The table has approximately 760,000 clones, 80% to 90% seen once. These data are also associated with another study on human thymus T cells.

The sequenced sample consisted of thymocytes. The receptor source for this set is a girl younger than two with a congenital heart defect. CDR3s leave out the opening cysteine and the closing phenylalanine or tryptophan. The order of the fields is J gene, V gene, D gene, CDR3 protein. D genes are given only for firm matches.

J: TRBJ1-2; V: TRBV6-5; D: TRBD1; CDR3: ASTTGTVRGNGYT
J: TRBJ2-3; V: TRBV6-4; D: -; CDR3: ASSLIGTSSADTQY
J: TRBJ1-2; V: TRBV27; D: TRBD1; CDR3: ASSPRDRGRDSYGYT
J: TRBJ2-7; V: TRBV7-8; D: -; CDR3: ASSQQGRGSYEQY
J: TRBJ1-1; V: TRBV7-6; D: TRBD1; CDR3: ASSLGGTGYWGEAF
J: TRBJ1-6; V: TRBV7-2; D: TRBD1; CDR3: ASSSPGQGFSPLH
J: TRBJ1-4; V: TRBV4-1; D: -; CDR3: ASSQDGRAGVKLF
J: TRBJ1-1; V: TRBV28; D: -; CDR3: ASSLFGSLNTEAF
J: TRBJ2-1; V: TRBV25-1; D: -; CDR3: ASSVLKGDNEQF
J: TRBJ1-3; V: TRBV9; D: -; CDR3: ASSASGRDQGNTIY
J: TRBJ1-5; V: TRBV27; D: TRBD1; CDR3: ASSFGTGRDQPQH
J: TRBJ1-1; V: TRBV4-1; D: -; CDR3: ASSQTRGRLLNTEAF
J: TRBJ2-5; V: TRBV4-3; D: TRBD2; CDR3: ASSQPGGVWETQY
J: TRBJ2-1; V: TRBV29-1; D: TRBD2; CDR3: SVSAGGSSYNEQF
J: TRBJ2-1; V: TRBV25-1; D: TRBD2; CDR3: ASSEYIPLAGGYNEQF
J: TRBJ1-3; V: TRBV7-6; D: -; CDR3: ASSSRVRGQPLSGNTIY
J: TRBJ1-5; V: TRBV4-1; D: -; CDR3: ASSHRAGGNQPQH
J: TRBJ2-5; V: TRBV7-2; D: TRBD1; CDR3: ASSTDRGLGETQY
J: TRBJ2-1; V: TRBV27; D: TRBD2; CDR3: ASSPTPTSGEDNEQF
J: TRBJ2-3; V: TRBV7-3; D: TRBD2; CDR3: ASSLGGSEAGGCSGTDTQY
J: TRBJ1-1; V: TRBV15; D: TRBD1; CDR3: ATSRAPSRDRGEAF
J: TRBJ2-1; V: TRBV5-1; D: -; CDR3: ASSLLGNSYNEQF
J: TRBJ1-1; V: TRBV7-9; D: -; CDR3: ASSPTYYF
J: TRBJ1-2; V: TRBV27; D: -; CDR3: ASSPHIRGGPRYT
J: TRBJ2-7; V: TRBV18; D: TRBD1; CDR3: ASSPPGTGAYEQY
J: TRBJ1-5; V: TRBV5-6; D: -; CDR3: ASSSHSNQPQH
J: TRBJ1-2; V: TRBV9; D: TRBD1; CDR3: ASSVAGGDGYT
J: TRBJ1-2; V: TRBV15; D: -; CDR3: ATSTRGSYGYT